This T cell receptor beta chain derives from a study of multiple sclerosis patients with progressive multifocal leukoencephalopathy. Overall study results and limits: In most PML patients, TRB repertoires appeared less diverse by entropy.

Worth noting for this clone: The antigen is undetermined.

This was a survey-level run. Libraries were prepared by immunoSEQ multiplex PCR; TCRdb keeps only in-frame clonotypes and omits some of them. The sample lists more than 30,000 clones, roughly 86% occurring once. The time point is: time of PML onset. After about 16 to 56 months on natalizumab, the natalizumab-treated patients developed PML. Every listed patient previously received interferon beta; all PML patients were women. The sequence derives from a woman aged 40 to 50 with progressive multifocal leukoencephalopathy. Source: PBMCs, taken from a patient treated with natalizumab.

CDR3 sequence reads: CASSQDRRGVSYEQYF. The CDR3 coding sequence is TGCGCCAGCAGCCAAGATAGGAGGGGGGTATCCTACGAGCAGTACTTC. The V call is TRBV4-3, the J call TRBJ2-7, with D tentatively TRBD1 or TRBD2 (6 bases each). The V and J ends lost 0 bases and 1 base respectively, with 13 bases between them. CDR1 is LGHNA, CDR2 YSLEER, per germline. CDR3 length: 16 amino acids.